The 15 T cell receptor beta chains listed next were all sequenced from one sample in a study of shared clonotypes between healthy human individuals (dated by TCRdb to about 2020). The library was generated by the immunoSEQ multiplex PCR assay. Held by TCRdb, this immuneACCESS table contains in-frame sequences only and omits some clones. Under half of the omission traces to an unresolved V gene where checked; the cause of the rest is unknown. This sample has over 1.4 million clones in its table, and approximately 97% of those were observed once. The top ten hold 1% to 1.5% of the sample. Sequenced material: naive CD4+ T cells sorted from blood. Reading the label with the study, this specimen's cell subset or site is: CD45RA+ positively selected. The source is a man aged 30 to 39 in good health.

The J gene is TRBJ1-1, the V gene TRBV5-1, with 7 bases aligning to TRBD1. With 4 bases clipped from V and 1 base from J, the junction kept 4 bases outside the gene matches. CDR3 length: 14 residues. From germline, CDR1 is SGHRS and CDR2 YFSETQ. The CDR3 sequence is CASSPGGRNTEAFF. CDR3 nucleotides: TGCGCCAGCAGCCCAGGGGGAAGGAACACTGAAGCTTTCTTT.

This clone has just one count. The V and J genes are TRBV10-3 and TRBJ1-3; weak D call: TRBD1 (5 bases). Between the trimmed V and J ends, which lost 7 bases and 5 bases, there was a span of 12 bases. The CDR3 spans 13 residues. Looked up from germline, CDR1 is ENHRY and CDR2 is SYGVKD. CDR3 region: CAINGDSRNTIYF. CDR3 bases: TGTGCCATCAATGGAGACAGCCGAAACACCATATATTTT.

This chain joins TRBV30 and TRBJ2-3; TRBD1 aligns across 8 bases. This CDR3 has 12 residues. After removal of 4 bases from V and 12 bases from J, the junction contained 9 bases not matched to a gene. Germline V gene sequence: CDR1 GTSNPN, CDR2 SVGIG (reference sequence). The CDR3 DNA reads as TGTGCCTGGACAAGACAGGGGCCGACTCAGTATTTT. Translating gives CAWTRQGPTQYF.

Note on this clone: The same CDR3 is also encoded by other DNA sequences in this sample. The chain uses TRBV29-1 and TRBJ2-7; tentative D call: TRBD1 (6 bases). V dropped 4 bases and J dropped 4 bases, with 11 bases sitting between them. The CDR3 loop spans 12 amino acids. Germline CDR1 is SQVTM and CDR2 is ANQGSEA. CDR3 DNA: TGCAGCGTTGGCCAGGGGTCGTACGAGCAGTACTTC. This translates into CSVGQGSYEQYF.

This sequence joins TRBV5-4 and TRBJ1-2; no reliable D call. There are 15 residues in the CDR3. Trimming removed 0 bases from V and 0 bases from J, with 9 bases in between. Looked up from germline, CDR1 is SGHNT and CDR2 is YYREEE (reference sequence). The CDR3 protein is CASSLGPKANYGYTF. CDR3 coding DNA: TGTGCCAGCAGCTTGGGACCTAAAGCTAACTATGGCTACACCTTC.

The rearrangement joins TRBV5-1 to TRBJ2-3; TRBD1 might be the D (5 bases). Germline V gene data show CDR1 as SGHRS and CDR2 as YFSETQ. This CDR3 spans 14 amino acids. V was clipped by 1 base and J by 2 bases, with 8 bases between them. DNA of the CDR3: TGCGCCAGCAGCTTGAAACAGGACACAGATACGCAGTATTTT. It yields the protein CASSLKQDTDTQYF.

This clone was counted only a few times. The genes are TRBV29-1 and TRBJ2-7, with unresolved D. With 4 bases removed from V and 5 bases from J, the gap between germline ends came to 9 bases. The CDR3 totals 11 residues. Germline loops: CDR1 SQVTM, CDR2 ANQGSEA. The CDR3 loop is CSVGSSHEQYF. Here the CDR3 DNA reads TGCAGCGTTGGTTCAAGCCACGAGCAGTACTTC.

The gene calls are TRBV7-6 and TRBJ2-2, with TRBD2 identical over 9 bases. With V trimmed by 0 bases and J by 8 bases, 7 bases remained unmatched. The CDR3 has 16 amino acids. From germline, CDR1 is SGHVS and CDR2 FNYEAQ. The CDR3 sequence is CASSLASSGTRGELFF. In DNA form, the CDR3 reads TGTGCCAGCAGCTTAGCGTCTAGCGGGACCCGAGGGGAGCTGTTTTTT.

This chain connects TRBV9 to TRBJ2-5; 8 bases line up with TRBD1. The CDR3 spans 15 residues. J lost 2 bases, V lost 5 bases, and 8 bases had no gene match. The germline V gene encodes CDR1 SGDLS and CDR2 YYNGEE. The CDR3 DNA reads as TGTGCCAGCAGTCAGGGGGCAGGAAGGCAAGAGACCCAGTACTTC. Residues: CASSQGAGRQETQYF.

This chain links TRBV29-1 with TRBJ1-2, with D tentatively TRBD1 (6 bases). Trimming left V 6 bases short and J 7 bases short, with 15 bases between. The CDR3 has 12 residues. The V gene's germline CDR1 is SQVTM and CDR2 ANQGSEA. CDR3 protein: CSVYAGAIGYTF. In nucleotides, the CDR3 is TGCAGCGTATATGCAGGGGCCATTGGCTACACCTTC. Looking up the rest from reference TRBV29-1 and TRBJ1-2 gives the full variable domain: SAVISQKPSRDICQRGTSLTIQCQVDSQVTMMFWYRQQPGQSLTLIATANQGSEATYESGFVIDKFPISRPNLTFSTLTVSNMSPEDSSIYLCSVYAGAIGYTFGSGTRLTVV.

A note on this clone: Other DNA sequences of this sample code for an identical CDR3. This rearrangement joins TRBV25-1 to TRBJ2-7; D uncertain. Germline CDR1 and CDR2: MGHDK and SYGVNS. This CDR3 has 11 amino acids. V lost 4 bases, J lost 4 bases, and 5 bases lay in between. DNA of the CDR3: TGTGCCAGCAGTGGGCTTTACGAGCAGTACTTC. Its protein is CASSGLYEQYF.

The chain recombines TRBV2 with TRBJ2-1, with TRBD1 identical over 10 bases. The CDR3 is 15 residues long. In germline, CDR1 is SNHLY, CDR2 FYNNEI. Trimming at V came to 6 bases and at J to 10 bases, leaving 12 bases not matched to a gene. Here the CDR3 reads CASSDRDRGPMEQFF. CDR3 coding DNA: TGTGCCAGCAGCGACCGGGACAGGGGACCCATGGAGCAGTTCTTC. Drawing the rest from reference TRBV2 and TRBJ2-1, the complete variable domain is EPEVTQTPSHQVTQMGQEVILRCVPISNHLYFYWYRQILGQKVEFLVSFYNNEISEKSEIFDDQFSVERPDGSNFTLKIRSTKLEDSAMYFCASSDRDRGPMEQFFGPGTRLTVL.

This clone was seen only once. CDR3 coding DNA: TGTGCCAGCAGCCAAGATGGGACTAGATACTACGAGCAGTACTTC. Protein product: CASSQDGTRYYEQYF. The chain combines TRBV4-2 with TRBJ2-7; 8 positions match TRBD2. The CDR3 runs 15 residues. Germline CDR1 is LGHNA and CDR2 is YNFKEQ. V was pared by 0 bases and J by 3 bases, with 4 bases of the junction left unmatched.

The rearrangement joins TRBV6-1 to TRBJ2-5; 14 nucleotides agree with TRBD2. Germline values: CDR1 MNHNS, CDR2 SASEGT. This CDR3 has 16 amino acids. V shed 4 bases, J shed 9 bases, and the junction held 10 bases outside the gene matches. CDR3 region: CASSAPGLAGDLAQYF. In DNA, the CDR3 is TGTGCCAGCAGTGCGCCGGGACTAGCGGGGGATTTGGCCCAGTACTTC.

Notes on this clone: This specimen includes other DNA sequences encoding the same CDR3. CDR3 sequence reads: CASRPSGANVLTF. For the CDR3, the DNA is TGTGCCAGCAGACCCTCTGGGGCCAACGTCCTGACTTTC. V gene TRBV27 combines with J gene TRBJ2-6, with D unresolved. In germline, CDR1 is MNHEY, CDR2 SMNVEV (reference sequence). This CDR3 region has 13 residues. V was pared by 6 bases and J by 0 bases, with 3 bases between.